This T cell receptor (beta chain) was sequenced for a study of T-cell memory formation after mild COVID-19 (dated by TCRdb to 2020 to 2023). Concerning the study at large: TCR sequence clusters from the two donors were found to be largely donor specific. In a couple of donors, T-cell clones that expanded and contracted after mild COVID-19 were tracked by sequencing TCRalpha and TCRbeta repertoires over time. The cohort was made up of two young adult volunteers, one female and one male, who were previously healthy.

Points on this clonotype: The antigen it recognizes is unknown. Base qualities are not at hand, and no much larger clone is one base apart.

On the study overall, not on this receptor specifically: The detection of some responding clones in pre-infection memory suggests that pre-existing cross-reactive memory T cells joined the SARS-CoV-2 response. Contracting CD4+ clones were located mainly in the CM and EM memory subsets, whereas CD8+ clones were found to be enriched in EMRA. Whether the second-wave clones peaking on day 37 were SARS-CoV-2 specific was not confirmed. From day 15 to 85, contracting clones showed balanced CD4/CD8 phenotypes, whereas a second wave of clones that expanded from day 15 to 37 leaned towards CD4+. Only a couple of mild cases were covered in the study, and larger cohorts including severe cases with pre-infection samples were considered necessary.

Reads for this sample came from an Illumina NovaSeq 6000. cDNA libraries for TCRalpha and TCRbeta were prepared by 5'RACE using constant-segment primers, with sample barcodes and unique molecular identifiers added. Trizol reagent was used to extract RNA from every sample. Library amplification was performed in two PCR steps, and a second sample barcode and Illumina TruSeq adapters were introduced in the second step. The libraries were sequenced on an Illumina NovaSeq using 2 x 150 bp paired-end reads. Regarding the original processing steps: Demultiplexing of reads and collapsing into UMI-guided consensus sequences were performed with migec v1.2.7. Using mixcr v2.1.11, UMI consensuses were aligned to TRA and TRB V and J templates and then assembled into clonotypes. Expanded or contracted clonotypes were those called significant by both edgeR and NoisET, with noise models trained on biological replicates. For edgeR calls, a false discovery rate-adjusted p below 0.01 and a log2 fold-change threshold of 1 were applied. As an exploratory analysis of dynamics, max-normalized trajectories of the 1000 most abundant clonotypes were examined with PCA combined with hierarchical clustering. Separately sequenced CD4+ and CD8+ repertoires were used to assign a CD4 or CD8 phenotype to each responding clone. TCRdb applied fastp at Q25 and MiXCR to the public reads, then kept only in-frame beta chains. For every CDR3 protein sequence, its rows merge into one entry that carries the most common genes and DNA. TCRdb, not the original authors, processed these V and J calls. The sample yields roughly 400,000 distinct CDR3 sequences; less than 25% were counted once. The ten largest clones take up about 10% of the sample.

Ficoll-Paque density gradient centrifugation was the method used to isolate PBMCs. V is pared back by 4 bases and J by 10 bases, with 10 bases lying between the germline termini. The germline V gene sets CDR1 to WSHSY and CDR2 to SAAADI. The CDR3 spans 11 residues, from the cysteine through the phenylalanine. Just the 33-base CDR3 DNA is kept, in frame starting at base 1. The receptor was isolated from an adult woman who had mild COVID-19 (a few samples of this study predate the infection). The sample titles of this study are shuffled in the database, so cell type and time point are left out; the donor was told from shared clones. Sequenced input: PBMCs or a T cell subset sorted from them (not recorded which). The chain is assembled from TRBV10-2 and TRBJ1-1; possibly the D gene is TRBD1, per 5 matching bases. The DNA is as follows: TGCGCCAGCAGTGGGGGGTTGGGAGCTTTCTTT. Its product reads: CASSGGLGAFF.